Shown below are 19 T cell receptor beta chains from a single sample sequenced in a study of T cell changes during pregnancy in multiple sclerosis. Produced via immunoSEQ multiplex PCR; TCRdb's table is partial and in-frame only. The table shows roughly 30,000 clones, with roughly 90% occurring only once. The sample consisted of CD8+ T cells from peripheral blood mononuclear cells, taken in the first trimester of pregnancy. Every receptor here comes from a female donor with multiple sclerosis, enrolled in a pregnancy study.

A single count supports this clone. The CDR3 loop is CASSSGLAGELPSQNIQYF. The CDR3 DNA is TGTGCCAGCAGCTCTGGGCTAGCGGGAGAACTCCCCAGCCAAAACATTCAGTACTTC. The chain is built from TRBV5-6 and TRBJ2-4, with 10 bases aligning to TRBD2. The CDR3 is 19 residues long. Per germline, CDR1 SGHDT and CDR2 YYEEEE. V was pared by 3 bases and J by 5 bases, with 17 bases of the junction left unmatched.

By share, this clone ranks as medium-sized. The chain couples TRBV6-4 to TRBJ2-3; tentative D call: TRBD1 (6 bases). Germline-derived CDR1 and CDR2 are MRHNA and SNTAGT. The CDR3 length is 14 residues. Between the trimmed V and J ends, which lost 2 bases and 3 bases, there was a span of 9 bases. CDR3 loop: CASSDMGATDTQYF. DNA for the CDR3: TGTGCCAGCAGTGACATGGGGGCAACAGATACGCAGTATTTT.

The rearrangement joins TRBV7-9 to TRBJ1-1, with no clear D. The CDR3 loop spans 16 amino acids. V lost 3 bases, J lost 0 bases, and 14 bases lay in between. Looked up from germline, CDR1 is SEHNR and CDR2 is FQNEAQ (reference sequence). CDR3 sequence (DNA): TGTGCCAGCAGCTTGGGAAACCCCGGGGTGAACACTGAAGCTTTCTTT. As protein: CASSLGNPGVNTEAFF.

DNA for the CDR3: TGTGCCAGCAGCGCGGACAGAGAGGAAAACATTCAGTACTTC. It encodes CASSADREENIQYF. The rearrangement uses TRBV9 and TRBJ2-4, with D tentatively TRBD1 (6 bases). The CDR3 totals 14 residues. Trimming left V 3 bases short and J 5 bases short, with 12 bases between. Germline V gene data show CDR1 as SGDLS and CDR2 as YYNGEE.

V gene TRBV6-1 combines with J gene TRBJ2-7; TRBD1 might be the D (5 bases). The CDR3 runs to 14 residues. From germline, CDR1 is MNHNS and CDR2 SASEGT. V lost 8 bases and J 2 bases, leaving 16 bases between the germline ends. CDR3: CASAGHLGAYEQYF. In nucleotides, the CDR3 is TGTGCCAGCGCCGGACACCTTGGGGCCTACGAGCAGTACTTC.

This clone has only one observation. This chain uses TRBV6-6 with TRBJ2-1; 9 bases map to TRBD2. V was clipped by 1 base and J by 1 base; unmatched bases: 2. The CDR3 has 16 amino acids. Germline values: CDR1 MNHNY, CDR2 SVGAGI (reference sequence). The CDR3, as DNA: TGTGCCAGCAGTTACTTAGCGGGAGTTTCCTACAATGAGCAGTTCTTC. Translating gives CASSYLAGVSYNEQFF.

The chain has TRBV10-1 and TRBJ2-7; TRBD2 aligns across 8 bases. The CDR3 totals 14 residues. CDR1 and CDR2 (germline): WNHNN, SYGVQD (reference sequence). V shed 2 bases and J 6 bases; nucleotides not matched to a gene: 6. CDR3 loop: CASSEERGKFEQYF. As DNA, the CDR3 is TGCGCCAGCAGTGAGGAGCGGGGGAAGTTCGAGCAGTACTTC.

The V gene is TRBV10-3, the J gene TRBJ2-5; 8 bases line up with TRBD2. After removal of 0 bases from V and 3 bases from J, the junction contained 9 bases not matched to a gene. The CDR3 has 17 residues. Germline CDR1 and CDR2: ENHRY and SYGVKD. The CDR3 loop is CAISESAGGVRKETQYF. The CDR3 DNA reads TGTGCCATCAGTGAGTCGGCGGGAGGCGTACGTAAAGAGACCCAGTACTTC.

This clone is a singleton in its sample. The chain employs TRBV6-5 and TRBJ2-1; 13 bases are a match to TRBD2. The CDR3 is 15 residues long. Germline V lookup: CDR1 MNHEY, CDR2 SVGAGI. Trimming at V came to 5 bases and at J to 9 bases, leaving 7 bases not matched to a gene. CDR3 coding DNA: TGTGCCAGCAGTCCTCGGACTAGCGGGAGTGGTGAGCAGTTCTTC. Amino acid sequence: CASSPRTSGSGEQFF.

V is TRBV6-5 and J is TRBJ2-1, with a weak D call TRBD2 (5 bases). This CDR3 region has 14 residues. The V end was cut by 2 bases, the J end by 5 bases, with 10 bases between. Per germline, CDR1 MNHEY and CDR2 SVGAGI. The CDR3 is CASSYLEADNEQFF. The CDR3 DNA sequence: TGTGCCAGCAGTTACCTCGAAGCGGACAATGAGCAGTTCTTC.

The chain employs TRBV13 and TRBJ2-3, with a tentative D call TRBD2 (5 bases). The germline CDR1 and CDR2 sequences are PRHDT and FYEKMQ (reference sequence). This CDR3 is built from 15 residues. With 3 bases removed from V and 0 bases from J, the gap between germline ends came to 10 bases. CDR3 sequence: CASSFRSGSTDTQYF. The CDR3 nucleotides are TGTGCCAGCAGCTTTAGGAGCGGTAGCACAGATACGCAGTATTTT.

Relative to its sample, this clone is medium-sized (0.01 to 0.1%). V gene TRBV10-3 combines with J gene TRBJ2-7, with 14 bases that match TRBD2. Germline-derived CDR1 and CDR2 are ENHRY and SYGVKD. J gave up 6 bases and V 0 bases, and 7 bases lay outside the gene matches. The CDR3 loop spans 17 amino acids. The CDR3 DNA is TGTGCCATCAGTGAGTCCCTGGGGACTAGCGGGAGAGGCGAGCAGTACTTC. Its translation is CAISESLGTSGRGEQYF.

This clone was counted once. This chain uses TRBV6-5 with TRBJ2-1; 10 nucleotides match TRBD2. The CDR3 loop spans 15 amino acids. After removal of 6 bases from V and 5 bases from J, the junction contained 7 bases not matched to a gene. CDR1 and CDR2 from the germline V gene are MNHEY and SVGAGI. The CDR3 reads CASSPTSGTDNEQFF. CDR3 bases: TGTGCCAGCAGCCCTACTAGCGGGACCGACAATGAGCAGTTCTTC.

The count of this clone is one. The chain joins TRBV5-6 to TRBJ2-1; perhaps TRBD2 as D (5 bases). CDR3 length equals 13 residues. V was pared by 4 bases and J by 7 bases, with 12 bases between. From germline, CDR1 is SGHDT and CDR2 YYEEEE. DNA of the CDR3: TGTGCCAGCAGCACGGGATTGACTAATGAGCAGTTCTTC. This codes for CASSTGLTNEQFF.

The V call is TRBV28, the J call TRBJ1-2, with TRBD1 as a possible D gene (5 bases). Per the germline V gene, CDR1 is MDHEN and CDR2 is SYDVKM. The CDR3 runs 14 residues. The V and J ends lost 3 bases and 2 bases respectively, with 10 bases between them. CDR3 nucleotide sequence: TGTGCCAGCAGTTTTGTACAGGCAAACTATGGCTACACCTTC. Protein: CASSFVQANYGYTF.

This clone was observed a few times. This sequence joins TRBV19 and TRBJ1-5; weak D call: TRBD1 (6 bases). V lost 2 bases, J lost 0 bases, and 23 bases lay in between. The CDR3 sequence is 20 residues long. Germline lookup yields CDR1 LNHDA and CDR2 SQIVND (reference sequence). The CDR3 DNA is TGTGCCAGTAGTATACGGCTCCGGGACACCCTCGCCTATAGCAATCAGCCCCAGCATTTT. Translation: CASSIRLRDTLAYSNQPQHF.

The count of this clone is one. The V and J genes are TRBV19 and TRBJ1-5, with a tentative D call TRBD1 (6 bases). The CDR3 consists of 14 residues. V was shortened by 5 bases and J by 3 bases, with 11 bases between the two germline ends. CDR1 and CDR2 from the germline V gene are LNHDA and SQIVND (reference sequence). The CDR3 coding sequence is TGTGCCAGTAGTGTTCGGGACACCAATCAGCCCCAGCATTTT. Protein sequence: CASSVRDTNQPQHF.

This chain connects TRBV7-8 to TRBJ2-1, with 8 bases lining up with TRBD1. The J segment lost 4 bases and the V segment lost 1 base, leaving 6 bases of the junction unmatched. This CDR3 is 16 amino acids long. Germline loops: CDR1 SGHVS, CDR2 FQNEAQ. DNA for the CDR3: TGTGCCAGCAGCTTAGGTGGACAGGGCTCTTACAATGAGCAGTTCTTC. Translating it yields CASSLGGQGSYNEQFF.

CDR3 sequence: CASSDIGVGGVDGYTF. CDR3 in DNA: TGTGCCAGCAGCGACATTGGGGTTGGGGGGGTCGATGGCTACACCTTC. The J gene is TRBJ1-2, the V gene TRBV9, with D possibly TRBD1 on 5 matching bases. V was clipped by 3 bases and J by 6 bases, with 21 bases between them. Germline V gene sequence: CDR1 SGDLS, CDR2 YYNGEE. This CDR3 contains 16 residues.